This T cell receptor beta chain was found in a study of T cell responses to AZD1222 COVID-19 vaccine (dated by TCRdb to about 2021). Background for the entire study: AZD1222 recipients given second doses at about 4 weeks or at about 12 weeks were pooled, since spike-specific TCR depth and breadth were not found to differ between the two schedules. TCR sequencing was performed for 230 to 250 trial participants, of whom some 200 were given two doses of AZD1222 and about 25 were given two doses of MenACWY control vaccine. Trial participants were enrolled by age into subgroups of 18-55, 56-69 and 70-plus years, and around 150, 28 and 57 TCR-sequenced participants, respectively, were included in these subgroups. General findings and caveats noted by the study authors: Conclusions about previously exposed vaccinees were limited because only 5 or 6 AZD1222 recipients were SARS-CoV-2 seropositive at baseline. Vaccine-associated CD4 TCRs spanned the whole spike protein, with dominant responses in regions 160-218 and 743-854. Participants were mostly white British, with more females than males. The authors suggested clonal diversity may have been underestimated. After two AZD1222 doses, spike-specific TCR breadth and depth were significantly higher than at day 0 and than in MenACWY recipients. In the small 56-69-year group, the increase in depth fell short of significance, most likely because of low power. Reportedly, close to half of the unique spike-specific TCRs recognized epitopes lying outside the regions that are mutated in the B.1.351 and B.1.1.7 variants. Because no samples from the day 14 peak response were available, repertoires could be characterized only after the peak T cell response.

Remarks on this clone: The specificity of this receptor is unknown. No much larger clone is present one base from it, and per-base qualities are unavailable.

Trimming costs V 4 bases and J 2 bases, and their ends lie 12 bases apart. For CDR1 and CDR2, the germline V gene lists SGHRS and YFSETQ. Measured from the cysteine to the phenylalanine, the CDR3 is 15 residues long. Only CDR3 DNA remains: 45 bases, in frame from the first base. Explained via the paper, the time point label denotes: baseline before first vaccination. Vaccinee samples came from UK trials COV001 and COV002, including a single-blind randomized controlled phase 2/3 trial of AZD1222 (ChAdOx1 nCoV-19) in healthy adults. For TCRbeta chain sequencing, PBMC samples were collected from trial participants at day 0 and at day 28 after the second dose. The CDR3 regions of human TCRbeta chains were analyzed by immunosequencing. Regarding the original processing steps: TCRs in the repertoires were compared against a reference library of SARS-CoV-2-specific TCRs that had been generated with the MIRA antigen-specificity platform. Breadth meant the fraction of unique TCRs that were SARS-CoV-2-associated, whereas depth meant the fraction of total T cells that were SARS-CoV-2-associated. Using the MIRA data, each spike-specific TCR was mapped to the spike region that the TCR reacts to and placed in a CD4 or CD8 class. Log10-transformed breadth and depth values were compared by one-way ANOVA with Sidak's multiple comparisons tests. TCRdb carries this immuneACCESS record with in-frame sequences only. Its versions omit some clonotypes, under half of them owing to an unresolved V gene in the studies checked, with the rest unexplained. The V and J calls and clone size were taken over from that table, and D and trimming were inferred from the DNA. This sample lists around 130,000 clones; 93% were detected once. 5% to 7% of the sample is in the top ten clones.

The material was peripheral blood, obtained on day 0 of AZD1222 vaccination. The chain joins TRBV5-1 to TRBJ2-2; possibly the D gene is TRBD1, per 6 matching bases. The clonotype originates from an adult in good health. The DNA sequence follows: TGCGCCAGCAGCACCGGACAGAGAAACACCGGGGAGCTGTTTTTT. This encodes CASSTGQRNTGELFF.